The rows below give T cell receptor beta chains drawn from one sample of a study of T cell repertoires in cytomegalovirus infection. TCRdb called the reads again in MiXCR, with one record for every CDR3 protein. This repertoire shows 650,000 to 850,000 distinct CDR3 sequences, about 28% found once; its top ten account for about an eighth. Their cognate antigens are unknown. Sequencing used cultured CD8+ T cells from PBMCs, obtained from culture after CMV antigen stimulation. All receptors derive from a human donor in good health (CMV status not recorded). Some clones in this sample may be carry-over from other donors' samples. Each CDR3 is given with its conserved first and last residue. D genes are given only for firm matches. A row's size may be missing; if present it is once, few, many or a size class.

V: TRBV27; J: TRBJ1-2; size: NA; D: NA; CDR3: CASKQGANYGYTF; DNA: TGTGCCAGCAAACAGGGAGCTAACTATGGCTACACCTTC
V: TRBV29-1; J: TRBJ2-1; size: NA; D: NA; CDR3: CSAPNTYSYNEQFF; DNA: TGCAGCGCACCCAACACCTACTCCTACAATGAGCAGTTCTTC
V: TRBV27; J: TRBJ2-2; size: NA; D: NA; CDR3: CASSYGYGQNTGELFF; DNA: TGTGCCAGCAGTTACGGTTATGGACAGAACACCGGGGAGCTGTTTTTT
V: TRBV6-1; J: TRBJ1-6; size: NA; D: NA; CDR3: CATHGGELHF; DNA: TGTGCCACCCATGGGGGAGAACTCCACTTT
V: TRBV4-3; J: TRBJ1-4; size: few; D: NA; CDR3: CASSQVPVGGSEKLFF; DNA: TGCGCCAGCAGCCAAGTCCCAGTCGGGGGTAGTGAAAAACTGTTTTTT
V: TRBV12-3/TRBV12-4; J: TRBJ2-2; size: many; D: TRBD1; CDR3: CASSFSLQGAVTGELFF; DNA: TGTGCCAGCAGTTTTTCCCTACAGGGGGCGGTTACCGGGGAGCTGTTTTTT
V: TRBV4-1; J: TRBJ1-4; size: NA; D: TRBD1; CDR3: CASSRPGTGGRSDEKLFF; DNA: TGCGCCAGCAGCCGACCCGGGACAGGGGGACGGTCGGATGAAAAACTGTTTTTT
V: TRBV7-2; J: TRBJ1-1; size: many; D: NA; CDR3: CASSPFISNTEAFF; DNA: TGTGCCAGCAGCCCCTTTATCAGTAACACTGAAGCTTTCTTT
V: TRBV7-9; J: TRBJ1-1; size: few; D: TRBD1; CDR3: CASSFGQGLNTEAFF; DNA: TGTGCCAGCAGCTTCGGACAGGGCTTGAACACTGAAGCTTTCTTT
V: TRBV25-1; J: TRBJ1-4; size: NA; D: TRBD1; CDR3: CASSERQGVVEKLFF; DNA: TGTGCCAGCAGTGAACGACAGGGAGTCGTCGAAAAACTGTTTTTT
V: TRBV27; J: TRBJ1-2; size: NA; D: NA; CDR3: CASSLLADNYGYTF; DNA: TGTGCCAGCAGTTTGTTGGCTGATAACTATGGCTACACCTTC
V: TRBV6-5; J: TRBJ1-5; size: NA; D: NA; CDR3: CAGSPTGLIYPQHF; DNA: TGTGCCGGCAGCCCCACAGGGCTAATATACCCCCAGCATTTT
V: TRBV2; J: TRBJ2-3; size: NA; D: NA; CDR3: CATLHESVTDTQYF; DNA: TGTGCCACCCTACACGAGTCGGTGACAGATACGCAGTATTTT
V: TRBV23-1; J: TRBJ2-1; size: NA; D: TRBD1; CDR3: CASSYRDRGCEQFF; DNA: TGCGCCAGCAGTTACCGGGACAGGGGGTGTGAGCAGTTCTTC
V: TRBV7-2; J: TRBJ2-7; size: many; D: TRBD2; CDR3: CASSPGLAGPRDFEQYF; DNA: TGTGCCAGCAGCCCGGGACTAGCGGGGCCCCGGGATTTCGAGCAGTACTTC
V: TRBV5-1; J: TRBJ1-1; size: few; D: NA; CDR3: CASSSHSLNTEAFF; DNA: TGCGCCAGCAGCTCCCACAGCTTGAACACTGAAGCTTTCTTT
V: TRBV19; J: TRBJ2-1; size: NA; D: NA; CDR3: CASSPRPGISYNEQFF; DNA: TGTGCCAGTAGTCCCCGCCCAGGGATTTCCTACAATGAGCAGTTCTTC
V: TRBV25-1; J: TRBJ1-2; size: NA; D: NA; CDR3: CAAKENYGYTF; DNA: TGTGCCGCCAAGGAAAACTATGGCTACACCTTC
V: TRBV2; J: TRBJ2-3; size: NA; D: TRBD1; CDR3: CASSEILGQGPDTQYF; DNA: TGTGCCAGCAGTGAAATTTTAGGACAGGGGCCAGATACGCAGTATTTT
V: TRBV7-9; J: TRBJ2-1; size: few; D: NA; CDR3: CASIAEGGSYNEQFF; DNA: TGTGCCAGCATCGCGGAAGGAGGGAGCTACAATGAGCAGTTCTTC
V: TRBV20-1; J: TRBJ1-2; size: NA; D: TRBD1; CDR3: CSVGQGNYGYTF; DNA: TGCAGCGTGGGACAGGGGAACTATGGCTACACCTTC
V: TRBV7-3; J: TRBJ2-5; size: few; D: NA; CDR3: CASSPGGGQIETQYF; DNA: TGTGCCAGCAGCCCCGGGGGGGGACAGATAGAGACCCAGTACTTC
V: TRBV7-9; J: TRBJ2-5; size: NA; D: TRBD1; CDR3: CASSFWTGGEETQYF; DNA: TGTGCCAGCAGTTTCTGGACAGGGGGAGAAGAGACCCAGTACTTC
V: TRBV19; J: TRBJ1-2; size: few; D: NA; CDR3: CASSYHSQYGYTF; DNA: TGTGCCAGTAGTTATCATAGTCAGTATGGCTACACCTTC
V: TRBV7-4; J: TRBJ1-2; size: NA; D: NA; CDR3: CASLVGYGYTF; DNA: TGTGCCAGCCTCGTAGGCTATGGCTACACCTTC
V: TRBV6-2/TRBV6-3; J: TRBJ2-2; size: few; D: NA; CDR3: CASSYSRPGQYTGELFF; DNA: TGTGCCAGCAGTTACTCGAGACCCGGACAGTACACCGGGGAGCTGTTTTTT
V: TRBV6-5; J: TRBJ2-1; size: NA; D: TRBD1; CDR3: CASSPRDRLNNEQFF; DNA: TGTGCCAGCTCCCCCCGGGACAGGCTGAACAATGAGCAGTTCTTC
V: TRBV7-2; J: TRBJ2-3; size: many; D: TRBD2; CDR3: CASSPIAGVSTDTQYF; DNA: TGTGCCAGTAGTCCCATAGCGGGGGTCAGCACAGATACGCAGTATTTT
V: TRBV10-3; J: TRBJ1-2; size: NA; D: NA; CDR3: CAISPPAGGGYTF; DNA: TGTGCCATCAGTCCCCCTGCCGGGGGCGGCTACACCTTC
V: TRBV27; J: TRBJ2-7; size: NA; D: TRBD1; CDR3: CASSPPGGPSYEQYF; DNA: TGTGCCAGCAGTCCCCCAGGGGGCCCCTCCTACGAGCAGTACTTC
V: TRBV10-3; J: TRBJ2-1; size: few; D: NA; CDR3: CAVRSSYNEQFF; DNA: TGTGCCGTACGGAGCTCCTACAATGAGCAGTTCTTC
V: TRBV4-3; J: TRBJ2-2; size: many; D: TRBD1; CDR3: CASSQAPPRTGANTGELFF; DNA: TGCGCCAGCAGCCAAGCCCCGCCCAGGACAGGGGCGAACACCGGGGAGCTGTTTTTT
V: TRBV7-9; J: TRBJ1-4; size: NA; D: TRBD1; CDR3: CASSRDRGTEKLIF; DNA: TGTGCCAGCAGTCGAGACAGGGGTACCGAAAAACTGATTTTT
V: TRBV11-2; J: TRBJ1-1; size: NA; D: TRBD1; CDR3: CASRDTGGAYEAFF; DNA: TGTGCCAGCAGAGATACAGGGGGCGCTTATGAAGCTTTCTTT
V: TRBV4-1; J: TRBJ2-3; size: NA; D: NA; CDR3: CASSQASGAGTDTQYF; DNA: TGCGCCAGCAGCCAAGCCTCTGGGGCGGGCACAGATACGCAGTATTTT
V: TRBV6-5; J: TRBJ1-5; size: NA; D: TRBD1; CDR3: CASRPDRDQPQHF; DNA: TGTGCCAGCAGGCCCGACAGGGATCAGCCCCAGCATTTT
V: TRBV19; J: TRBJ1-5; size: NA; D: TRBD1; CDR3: CASSGTGFMLLRQPQHF; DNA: TGTGCCAGTTCTGGGACAGGGTTCATGCTTCTGCGGCAGCCCCAGCATTTT
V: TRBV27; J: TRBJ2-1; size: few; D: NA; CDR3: CASSLVGTTNEQFF; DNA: TGTGCCAGCAGTTTAGTGGGTACTACCAATGAGCAGTTCTTC
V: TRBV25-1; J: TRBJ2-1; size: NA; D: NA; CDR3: CASSESYRGQKQFF; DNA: TGTGCCAGCAGTGAGTCGTATAGGGGTCAGAAGCAGTTCTTC
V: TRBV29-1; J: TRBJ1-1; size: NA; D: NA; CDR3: CSVGSPGVDTEAFF; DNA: TGCAGCGTTGGATCCCCGGGGGTCGATACTGAAGCTTTCTTT
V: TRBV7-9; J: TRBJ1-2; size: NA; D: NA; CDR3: CASSSVTDKFYGYTF; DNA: TGTGCCAGCAGCTCAGTGACGGATAAATTCTATGGCTACACCTTC
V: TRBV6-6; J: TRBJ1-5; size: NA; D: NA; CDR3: CASNGRGGNQPQHF; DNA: TGTGCCAGCAATGGGAGGGGCGGCAATCAGCCCCAGCATTTT
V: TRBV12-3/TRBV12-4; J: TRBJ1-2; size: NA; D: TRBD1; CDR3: CASSPDREMIFNYGYTF; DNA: TGTGCCAGCAGTCCGGACAGGGAGATGATATTTAACTATGGCTACACCTTC
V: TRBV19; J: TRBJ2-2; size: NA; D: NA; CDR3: CASSIDPEPGELFF; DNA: TGTGCCAGTAGTATAGATCCGGAACCCGGGGAGCTGTTTTTT
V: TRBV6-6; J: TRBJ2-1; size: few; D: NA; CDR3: CASSTGAVIPYNEQFF; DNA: TGTGCCAGCAGTACCGGAGCGGTTATCCCTTACAATGAGCAGTTCTTC
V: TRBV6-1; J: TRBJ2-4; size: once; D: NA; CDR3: CASSDFGAEGTKNIQYF; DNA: TGTGCCAGCAGTGACTTTGGAGCGGAGGGTACCAAAAACATTCAGTACTTC
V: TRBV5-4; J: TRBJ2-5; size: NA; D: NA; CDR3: CASSWSSGETQYF; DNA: TGTGCCAGCAGCTGGAGTAGCGGAGAGACCCAGTACTTC
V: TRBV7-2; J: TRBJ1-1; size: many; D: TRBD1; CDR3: CASSLFVGGTGQETEAFF; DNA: TGTGCCAGCAGCTTATTTGTAGGGGGGACAGGGCAAGAGACTGAAGCTTTCTTT
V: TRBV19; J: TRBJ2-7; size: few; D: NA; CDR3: CASSTGQAFYEQYF; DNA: TGTGCCAGTAGTACGGGGCAGGCCTTCTACGAGCAGTACTTC
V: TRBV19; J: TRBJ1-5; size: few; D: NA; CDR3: CASSTTEAVQPQHF; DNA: TGTGCCAGTAGTACCACAGAGGCGGTTCAGCCCCAGCATTTT
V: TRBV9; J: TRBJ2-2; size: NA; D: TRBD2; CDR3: CASSPWLAGGNTGELFF; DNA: TGTGCCAGCAGCCCCTGGCTAGCGGGGGGGAACACCGGGGAGCTGTTTTTT
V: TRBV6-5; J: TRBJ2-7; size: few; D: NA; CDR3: CASSLTVPAYEQYF; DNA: TGTGCCAGCAGCCTGACAGTGCCCGCCTACGAGCAGTACTTC
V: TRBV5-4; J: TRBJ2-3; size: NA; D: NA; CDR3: CASSFFVSSSTDTQYF; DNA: TGTGCCAGCAGCTTTTTTGTCTCCTCTAGCACAGATACGCAGTATTTT
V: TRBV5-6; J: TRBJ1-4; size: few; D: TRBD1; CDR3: CASSFKGARSSGLFF; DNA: TGTGCCAGCAGCTTCAAGGGGGCTAGATCATCCGGACTGTTTTTT
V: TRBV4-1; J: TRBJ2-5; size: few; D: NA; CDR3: CASSPGMETQYF; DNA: TGCGCCAGCAGCCCGGGAATGGAGACCCAGTACTTC
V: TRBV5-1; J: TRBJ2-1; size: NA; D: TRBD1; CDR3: CASSLGGQGLYNEQFF; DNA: TGCGCCAGCAGCTTGGGGGGACAGGGTCTCTACAATGAGCAGTTCTTC
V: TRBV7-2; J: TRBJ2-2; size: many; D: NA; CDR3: CASSLQVANGAGELFF; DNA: TGTGCCAGCAGCTTACAGGTGGCCAACGGGGCCGGGGAGCTGTTTTTT